This T cell receptor beta chain was found in a study of blood T cell repertoires in COVID-19. Study information: Sample material is recorded as cDNA or gDNA derived from T cells, B-cell-depleted T cells, or PBMCs.

Under the authors' procedure: Amplification of reference gene primers provided the estimated nucleated cell counts. Profiled with immunoSEQ multiplex PCR; TCRdb holds only in-frame clones, not every one. V and J calls plus clone size are reproduced from that table; the DNA served to infer D and trimming. The repertoire holds some 280,000 clones, with roughly 80% as singletons. From germline, CDR1 is KGHDR and CDR2 SFDVKD. The CDR3 runs 13 residues. Trimming stripped 6 bases from V and 1 base from J, with 9 bases between. This sequence originates from a woman in her forties or fifties with active or convalescent COVID-19. The chain is built from TRBV24-1 and TRBJ2-7, with D possibly being TRBD1 (5 bases). The sequencing sample was made of peripheral blood. The CDR3 DNA reads as TGTGCCACCAGTACCGACAGTTCCTACGAGCAGTACTTC. The encoded protein is CATSTDSSYEQYF.